One sample yielded the 23 T cell receptor beta chains listed below, sequenced in a study of blood T cell repertoires in COVID-19. Sequencing was performed with immunoSEQ multiplex PCR; in TCRdb, only in-frame clones are kept and a portion is missing. Of over 70,000 clones detected, 65% to 85% appear once; the ten largest clones hold 16%. The sequenced material came from peripheral blood. Every receptor here comes from a man between 65 and 80 years old with active or convalescent COVID-19.

The chain is built from TRBV27 and TRBJ2-7; tentative D call: TRBD2 (7 bases). In germline, CDR1 is MNHEY, CDR2 SMNVEV (reference sequence). The length of the CDR3 is 13 residues. Trimming left V 6 bases short and J 3 bases short, with 12 bases between. As DNA, the CDR3 is TGTGCCAGCAGGAAGGGGGGGGACTACGAGCAGTACTTC. Its translation is CASRKGGDYEQYF.

The chain has TRBV29-1 and TRBJ2-1, with D perhaps matching TRBD1 (6 bases). The CDR3 length is 11 residues. V was shortened by 6 bases and J by 4 bases, with 7 bases between the two germline ends. CDR1 and CDR2 (germline): SQVTM, ANQGSEA. Written as DNA, the CDR3 is TGCAGCGTCGGACAGTACAATGAGCAGTTCTTC. Amino acids: CSVGQYNEQFF.

The chain recombines TRBV5-1 with TRBJ2-2, with TRBD2 matching 11 bases. The length of the CDR3 is 16 residues. The germline V gene encodes CDR1 SGHRS and CDR2 YFSETQ. V gave up 4 bases and J gave up 3 bases; unmatched junction bases: 5. The CDR3 region has the DNA TGCGCCAGCAGCACGGGACTAGCGGAGTACACCGGGGAGCTGTTTTTT. Residues: CASSTGLAEYTGELFF.

This clone was recorded only once. CDR3 in amino acids: CASSFNGDSNQPQHF. The CDR3, as DNA: TGTGCCAGCAGCTTTAACGGAGATAGCAATCAGCCCCAGCATTTT. V and J are TRBV7-2 and TRBJ1-5; D unresolved. Germline values: CDR1 SGHTA, CDR2 FQGNSA. The V end lost 3 bases, the J end lost 0 bases, and 9 bases lay between the germline ends. The CDR3 loop spans 15 amino acids.

This chain joins TRBV28 and TRBJ2-1; 13 bases fit TRBD2. Germline V CDR1 and CDR2: MDHEN, SYDVKM. This CDR3 spans 16 amino acids. V shed 4 bases and J 8 bases; nucleotides not matched to a gene: 8. This CDR3 reads CASSSTSGGTLHEQFF. CDR3 in DNA: TGTGCCAGCAGTTCGACTAGCGGGGGGACCCTCCATGAGCAGTTCTTC.

V is TRBV24-1 and J is TRBJ2-7; TRBD2 matches 10 bases. CDR3 length: 15 amino acids. CDR1 is KGHDR, CDR2 SFDVKD, per germline. J lost 3 bases, V lost 4 bases, and 5 bases had no gene match. The CDR3 bases are TGTGCCACCAGTGACTCCGGGACTAGCGTCTACGAGCAGTACTTC. It yields the protein CATSDSGTSVYEQYF.

The chain couples TRBV7-9 to TRBJ2-1, with a weak D call TRBD1 (5 bases). This CDR3 comprises 15 residues. Germline lookup yields CDR1 SEHNR and CDR2 FQNEAQ (reference sequence). Deletions cut 4 bases from V and 5 bases from J, with 15 bases between. CDR3 sequence: CASSSPIRQNNEQFF. In nucleotides, the CDR3 is TGTGCCAGCAGCTCCCCAATACGACAGAACAATGAGCAGTTCTTC.

The sample holds one count of this clone. The chain has TRBV7-9 and TRBJ1-2; D unclear. Per the germline V gene, CDR1 is SEHNR and CDR2 is FQNEAQ (reference sequence). The CDR3 sequence is 14 residues long. The V end was cut by 3 bases, the J end by 5 bases, with 13 bases between. The CDR3 protein is CASSFGSHGYGYTF. The CDR3 nucleotides are TGTGCCAGCAGCTTTGGCAGCCACGGGTATGGCTACACCTTC.

The V and J genes are TRBV5-1 and TRBJ2-1, with TRBD1 matching over 10 bases. Germline loops: CDR1 SGHRS, CDR2 YFSETQ. Unmatched junction bases numbered 13, after V lost 4 bases and J lost 3 bases. CDR3 size: 18 residues. This chain's CDR3 is CASSLEPPGQGNYNEQFF. The CDR3 bases are TGCGCCAGCAGCCTCGAGCCACCGGGACAGGGGAACTACAATGAGCAGTTCTTC.

CDR3 loop: CSVGTGNEKLFF. The CDR3 DNA follows: TGCAGCGTCGGGACAGGGAATGAAAAACTGTTTTTT. J is TRBJ1-4 and V is TRBV29-1; TRBD1 matches 9 bases. Trimming took 6 bases from V and 5 from J; bases not matched to a gene: 1. There are 12 residues in the CDR3. CDR1 SQVTM and CDR2 ANQGSEA come from the germline V gene.

The chain links TRBV7-2 to TRBJ2-7, with 9 bases aligning to TRBD1. The ends lost 5 bases at V and 2 bases at J; junction bases unmatched: 7. Germline CDR1 and CDR2: SGHTA and FQGNSA. This CDR3 is 15 amino acids long. The CDR3 nucleotides are TGTGCCAGCAGCCTACAGGGGGCTTTCACCTACGAGCAGTACTTC. This translates into CASSLQGAFTYEQYF.

The chain carries TRBV28 and TRBJ1-5; 8 bases fit TRBD1. This CDR3 has 16 residues. Germline-derived CDR1 and CDR2 are MDHEN and SYDVKM. J was trimmed by 5 bases and V by 6 bases; bases with no gene match: 12. CDR3 nucleotide sequence: TGTGCCAGCAGATCACAGGCAGGGGGCTGGTATCAGCCCCAGCATTTT. This gives the protein CASRSQAGGWYQPQHF.

A few counts support this clone. In DNA form, the CDR3 reads TGTGCCAGCAGCTCCAGGGACAGTCCAGCCTACGAGCAGTACTTC. Protein: CASSSRDSPAYEQYF. The chain combines TRBV7-8 with TRBJ2-7; 7 bases fit TRBD1. Germline CDR1 is SGHVS and CDR2 is FQNEAQ. V lost 4 bases to trimming and J lost 2 bases; unmatched junction nucleotides: 8. The CDR3 totals 15 residues.

This clone was seen a few times. The V and J genes are TRBV9 and TRBJ2-7; D unclear. V lost 4 bases and J lost 4, with 15 bases in between. The CDR3 has 14 residues. Germline V CDR1 and CDR2: SGDLS, YYNGEE. The CDR3 DNA reads as TGTGCCAGCAGCCCAACACCCTCAGGATACGAGCAGTACTTC. It is translated as CASSPTPSGYEQYF.

The V call is TRBV19, the J call TRBJ1-1, with TRBD1 matching 9 bases. Germline V CDR1 and CDR2: LNHDA, SQIVND (reference sequence). V gave up 10 bases and J gave up 8 bases; unmatched junction bases: 8. The CDR3 length is 12 residues. The CDR3 DNA follows: TGTGCCACCATGGGACAGGGTGAGGAAGCTTTCTTT. This sequence encodes CATMGQGEEAFF.

J is TRBJ2-7 and V is TRBV7-8; 10 bases match TRBD2. The CDR3 covers 16 residues. Trimming at V came to 4 bases and at J to 3 bases, leaving 9 bases not matched to a gene. Germline values: CDR1 SGHVS, CDR2 FQNEAQ. The CDR3 nucleotides read TGTGCCAGCAGCTCGTTGAGCGGGGGGGCGAACTACGAGCAGTACTTC. Translating it yields CASSSLSGGANYEQYF.

The chain uses TRBV5-1 and TRBJ2-3; 11 positions match TRBD1. The CDR3 contains 15 residues. Germline V CDR1 and CDR2: SGHRS, YFSETQ. The V segment lost 7 bases and the J segment 6 bases; nucleotides outside the gene matches: 10. The CDR3 here is CASHPGQGASDTQYF. Written as DNA, the CDR3 is TGCGCCAGCCACCCAGGACAGGGGGCATCTGATACGCAGTATTTT. The full variable domain, its missing parts supplied by reference TRBV5-1 and TRBJ2-3, is KAGVTQTPRYLIKTRGQQVTLSCSPISGHRSVSWYQQTPGQGLQFLFEYFSETQRNKGNFPGRFSGRQFSNSRSEMNVSTLELGDSALYLCASHPGQGASDTQYFGPGTRLTVL.

This chain joins TRBV7-9 and TRBJ2-1, with 8 bases identical to TRBD1. This CDR3 spans 15 amino acids. Germline V gene data show CDR1 as SEHNR and CDR2 as FQNEAQ (reference sequence). Losses at the gene ends were 4 bases for V and 7 bases for J; bases not matched to a gene: 9. This chain's CDR3 is CASSSPGTGMNEQFF. In nucleotides, the CDR3 is TGTGCCAGCAGCTCTCCCGGGACAGGTATGAATGAGCAGTTCTTC.

V gene TRBV7-2 combines with J gene TRBJ2-5; TRBD2 might be the D (6 bases). The V end was cut by 1 base, the J end by 0 bases, with 9 bases between. CDR1 is SGHTA and CDR2 is FQGNSA in the germline V gene. This CDR3 contains 15 residues. The CDR3 sequence: CASSLVAGYQETQYF. As DNA, the CDR3 is TGTGCCAGCAGCTTAGTGGCGGGGTACCAAGAGACCCAGTACTTC.

This clone was detected only once. This chain joins TRBV5-6 and TRBJ1-2, with D perhaps matching TRBD1 (6 bases). Germline V CDR1 and CDR2: SGHDT, YYEEEE. The CDR3 length is 14 residues. The V gene lost 7 bases and the J gene lost 5 bases, with 18 bases spanning the gap. This chain's CDR3 is CASAPARGWYGYTF. CDR3 sequence (DNA): TGTGCCAGCGCACCCGCCAGGGGATGGTATGGCTACACCTTC.

This rearrangement joins TRBV6-6 to TRBJ2-3; the D gene is possibly TRBD1 (5 bases). In germline, CDR1 is MNHNY, CDR2 SVGAGI (reference sequence). V lost 9 bases, J lost 2 bases, and 12 bases lay in between. The CDR3 has 13 amino acids. The CDR3 coding sequence is TGTGCCAGTAATACAGGACCCACAGATACGCAGTATTTT. Protein product: CASNTGPTDTQYF.

V is TRBV14 and J is TRBJ2-5; no definite D call. CDR1 is SGHDN, CDR2 FVKESK, per germline. With 1 base removed from V and 5 bases from J, the gap between germline ends came to 14 bases. This CDR3 region has 15 residues. The CDR3 region has the DNA TGTGCCAGCAGCCAAGCTTTTAGCCTCGGGGAGACCCAGTACTTC. Protein sequence: CASSQAFSLGETQYF.

J is TRBJ2-5 and V is TRBV5-1; a weak D match, TRBD2 (5 bases). Germline V gene sequence: CDR1 SGHRS, CDR2 YFSETQ. Between the trimmed V and J ends, which lost 2 bases and 4 bases, there was a span of 12 bases. CDR3 length: 14 residues. The CDR3 protein is CASSFQPAGETQYF. The CDR3 coding sequence is TGCGCCAGCAGCTTTCAACCCGCGGGAGAGACCCAGTACTTC.